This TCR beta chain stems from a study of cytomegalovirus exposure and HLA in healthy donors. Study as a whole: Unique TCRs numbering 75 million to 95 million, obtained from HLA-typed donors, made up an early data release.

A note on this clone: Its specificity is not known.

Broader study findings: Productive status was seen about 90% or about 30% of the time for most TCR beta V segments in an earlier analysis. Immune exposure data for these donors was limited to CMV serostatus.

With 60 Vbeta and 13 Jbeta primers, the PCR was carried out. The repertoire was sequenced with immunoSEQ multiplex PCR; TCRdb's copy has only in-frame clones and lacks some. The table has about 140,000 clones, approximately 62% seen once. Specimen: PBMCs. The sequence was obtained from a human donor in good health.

The CDR3 is CASSKTGLYEQYF. In DNA, the CDR3 is TGTGCCAGCAGCAAGACAGGGCTGTACGAGCAGTACTTC. The chain carries TRBV14 and TRBJ2-7; TRBD1 matches at 7 bases. CDR3 size: 13 residues. Germline CDR1 is SGHDN and CDR2 is FVKESK. The V and J ends lost 5 bases and 4 bases, in that order; junction bases with no gene match: 5.